This note documents a single T cell receptor (beta chain) sequence. This entry belongs to a study of blood T cell repertoires in COVID-19. Study-level information: COVID-19 samples from acute and convalescent phases originated in the United States, Italy and Spain. T cells, B-cell-depleted T cells, or PBMCs provided the cDNA or gDNA that served as material.

As handled by the study authors: Cell counts per sample came from amplifying reference gene primers. The data were produced by immunoSEQ multiplex PCR, yet TCRdb's version contains in-frame clones alone and is incomplete. V, J and clone size were drawn from that table, and D and trimming were deduced from the DNA. The repertoire holds around 700,000 clones, with about 90% as singletons. Germline values: CDR1 SGHRS, CDR2 YFSETQ. V lost 1 base to trimming and J lost 5 bases, with 9 bases between them. The CDR3 is 13 amino acids. The chain joins TRBV5-1 to TRBJ2-5; D possibly corresponds to TRBD1 (5 bases). Sequences were obtained from peripheral blood. The sequence was collected from a woman younger than 35 with acute or convalescent COVID-19. CDR3 sequence: CASSLQGGETQYF. The CDR3 DNA sequence: TGCGCCAGCAGCTTGCAGGGTGGGGAGACCCAGTACTTC.